These 14 T cell receptor beta chains originate from one sample sequenced in a study of Ad26.COV2.S vaccination and SARS-CoV-2 variants. Method: immunoSEQ multiplex PCR; TCRdb's copy keeps in-frame clones and lacks some. Here the sample spans about 98,000 clones, around 80% being singletons. Source: peripheral blood, taken after recovery from COVID-19. All receptors come from a human donor who had recovered from COVID-19.

In this sample, this clone turned up a few times. The J gene is TRBJ2-3, the V gene TRBV27, with 10 bases aligning to TRBD2. The CDR3 has 18 residues. Looked up from germline, CDR1 is MNHEY and CDR2 is SMNVEV (reference sequence). V lost 3 bases, J lost 0 bases, and 9 bases stayed unmatched. The CDR3 sequence: CASSFSRQRGGSTDTQYF. CDR3 nucleotide sequence: TGTGCCAGCAGTTTCTCCAGGCAGCGGGGGGGCAGCACAGATACGCAGTATTTT.

The chain joins TRBV6-1 to TRBJ1-5; no definite D call. From germline, CDR1 is MNHNS and CDR2 SASEGT. The CDR3 has 13 residues. Trimming stripped 2 bases from V and 7 bases from J, with 9 bases between. The CDR3: CASSENSEQPQHF. The CDR3 coding sequence is TGTGCCAGCAGTGAAAACTCTGAGCAGCCCCAGCATTTT.

The chain joins TRBV15 to TRBJ2-7; a possible D gene is TRBD2 (5 bases). Germline V gives CDR1 LNHNV, CDR2 YYDKDF (reference sequence). CDR3 length: 13 amino acids. V was cut by 0 bases and J by 3 bases, with 6 bases left in between. CDR3 in DNA: TGTGCCACCAGCAGAGAAGGAGGCTACGAGCAGTACTTC. Encoded protein: CATSREGGYEQYF.

The chain combines TRBV5-4 with TRBJ1-1; TRBD1 is a possible D gene (5 bases). Germline V gene sequence: CDR1 SGHNT, CDR2 YYREEE (reference sequence). Trimming pared 0 bases from V and 1 base from J, leaving 13 bases between. The CDR3 has 16 amino acids. The CDR3 sequence is CASSLGSGAANTEAFF. The CDR3 DNA reads as TGTGCCAGCAGCTTGGGTTCCGGGGCGGCGAACACTGAAGCTTTCTTT.

This clone was picked up one time. Written as DNA, the CDR3 is TGTGCCAGCAGCCAAGAGACGATGTTTGCAACTAATGAAAAACTGTTTTTT. This codes for CASSQETMFATNEKLFF. The J gene is TRBJ1-4, the V gene TRBV3-1 (or the pseudogene TRBV3-2); no reliable D call. The CDR3 contains 17 residues. Germline CDR1 is LGHDT and CDR2 is YNNKEL (reference sequence). Trimming removed 0 bases at V and 0 bases at J, with 11 bases between.

The V call is TRBV3-1 (or the pseudogene TRBV3-2), the J call TRBJ2-5; 7 bases line up with TRBD1. V gave up 6 bases and J gave up 4 bases; unmatched junction bases: 5. Germline CDR1 LGHDT, CDR2 YNNKEL (reference sequence). The CDR3 totals 13 residues. CDR3 residues: CASRLDRSETQYF. CDR3 bases: TGTGCCAGCAGATTGGACAGGTCAGAGACCCAGTACTTC.

The chain has TRBV6-5 and TRBJ2-4; TRBD1 agrees at 7 bases. There are 13 residues in the CDR3. The junction had 2 bases not matched to a gene; V was cut back by 6 bases and J by 3 bases. Looked up from germline, CDR1 is MNHEY and CDR2 is SVGAGI. The chain's CDR3 is CASSRDSKNIQYF. The CDR3 DNA sequence: TGTGCCAGCAGCCGGGACAGCAAAAACATTCAGTACTTC.

V gene TRBV23-1 combines with J gene TRBJ2-2; D gene unclear. TRBV23-1 is reported as an ORF; its role is uncertain. Trimming removed 3 bases at V and 5 bases at J, with 13 bases between. The CDR3 is made up of 15 amino acids. For the CDR3, the DNA is TGCGCCAGCAGTCATCCCAGAGTGTGTACCGGGGAGCTGTTTTTT. It encodes CASSHPRVCTGELFF.

The rearrangement uses TRBV30 and TRBJ2-3, with D perhaps TRBD2 (7 bases). Trimming took off 0 bases at V and 4 bases at J, with 11 bases between the two ends. CDR1 is GTSNPN, CDR2 SVGIG, per germline (reference sequence). The CDR3 has 14 residues. The CDR3: CAWSVGGGPDTQYF. The CDR3, as DNA: TGTGCCTGGAGTGTGGGAGGGGGGCCAGATACGCAGTATTTT. The complete variable domain, with remaining parts taken from reference TRBV30 and TRBJ2-3, reads SQTIHQWPATLVQPVGSPLSLECTVEGTSNPNLYWYRQAAGRGLQLLFYSVGIGQISSEVPQNLSASRPQDRQFILSSKKLLLSDSGFYLCAWSVGGGPDTQYFGPGTRLTVL.

The chain joins TRBV28 to TRBJ1-6; tentatively, D is TRBD1 (5 bases). This CDR3 has 15 residues. CDR1 is MDHEN and CDR2 is SYDVKM in the germline V gene. Trimming pared 6 bases from V and 0 bases from J, leaving 9 bases between. CDR3 nucleotides: TGTGCCAGCAGCCGGGGGGGCTCCTATAATTCACCCCTCCACTTT. This encodes CASSRGGSYNSPLHF.

To note about this clone: The sample has other DNA sequences that encode this CDR3 too. The rearrangement links TRBV6-5 to TRBJ1-1, with D unresolved. The length of the CDR3 is 14 residues. V shed 0 bases and J shed 2 bases, with 7 bases lying between them. The germline gives CDR1 MNHEY, CDR2 SVGAGI. DNA of the CDR3: TGTGCCAGCAGTTACTCGGGAGGCAACACTGAAGCTTTCTTT. Protein: CASSYSGGNTEAFF.

The rearrangement uses TRBV2 and TRBJ1-6; D not certain. The CDR3 has 15 amino acids. Germline V gene data show CDR1 as SNHLY and CDR2 as FYNNEI. Trimming left V 3 bases short and J 0 bases short, with 6 bases between. The CDR3 region is CASSERSSYNSPLHF. The CDR3 DNA follows: TGTGCCAGCAGTGAGCGAAGCTCCTATAATTCACCCCTCCACTTT. Based on the CDR3 plus reference TRBV2 and TRBJ1-6, the full variable domain is EPEVTQTPSHQVTQMGQEVILRCVPISNHLYFYWYRQILGQKVEFLVSFYNNEISEKSEIFDDQFSVERPDGSNFTLKIRSTKLEDSAMYFCASSERSSYNSPLHFGNGTRLTVT.

This clone has only a few counts. This chain uses TRBV5-4 with TRBJ2-5, with 9 bases fitting TRBD1. With V trimmed by 3 bases and J by 7 bases, 10 bases remained unmatched. This CDR3 is 15 amino acids long. Germline loops: CDR1 SGHNT, CDR2 YYREEE (reference sequence). This chain's CDR3 is CASSSRQGGSGTQYF. CDR3 sequence (DNA): TGTGCCAGCAGCTCCCGACAGGGGGGTTCAGGGACCCAGTACTTC. The variable domain in full, completed from reference TRBV5-4 and TRBJ2-5, reads ETGVTQSPTHLIKTRGQQVTLRCSSQSGHNTVSWYQQALGQGPQFIFQYYREEENGRGNFPPRFSGLQFPNYSSELNVNALELDDSALYLCASSSRQGGSGTQYFGPGTRLLVL.

CDR3 sequence reads: CASSFDKTGGASYTQYF. Written as DNA, the CDR3 is TGCGCCAGCAGCTTCGATAAGACAGGGGGCGCAAGCTATACGCAGTATTTT. The V and J genes are TRBV5-1 and TRBJ2-3, with 10 nucleotides matching TRBD1. There are 17 residues in the CDR3. V shed 2 bases and J 7 bases; nucleotides not matched to a gene: 13. Germline V gene lookup returns CDR1 SGHRS and CDR2 YFSETQ.